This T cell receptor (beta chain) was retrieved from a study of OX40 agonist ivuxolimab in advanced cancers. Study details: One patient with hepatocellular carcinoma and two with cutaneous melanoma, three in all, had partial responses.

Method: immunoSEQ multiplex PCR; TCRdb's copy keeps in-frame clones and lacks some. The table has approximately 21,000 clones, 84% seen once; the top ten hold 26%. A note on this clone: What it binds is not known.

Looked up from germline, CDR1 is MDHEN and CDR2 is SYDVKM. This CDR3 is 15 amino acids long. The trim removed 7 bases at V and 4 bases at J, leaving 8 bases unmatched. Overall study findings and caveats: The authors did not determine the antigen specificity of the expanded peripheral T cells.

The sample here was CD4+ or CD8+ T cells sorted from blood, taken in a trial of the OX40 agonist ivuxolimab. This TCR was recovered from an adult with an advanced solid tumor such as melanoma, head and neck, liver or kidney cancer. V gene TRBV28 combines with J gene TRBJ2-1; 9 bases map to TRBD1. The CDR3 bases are TGTGCCAGCACCCTACAGGGGGCGCTTTACAATGAGCAGTTCTTC. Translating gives CASTLQGALYNEQFF.